Detailed here is one T cell receptor beta chain. Antigen specificity is unknown. This sample was included in a study of shared clonotypes between healthy human individuals. Broader study findings: Rarefaction curves obtained for sorted subsets showed sequencing incomplete despite large depth. Estimated richness was generally greater in naive than memory subsets.

The CDR3 totals 15 residues. Trimming at V came to 5 bases and at J to 1 base, leaving 3 bases not matched to a gene. CDR1 SGHNT and CDR2 YENEEA come from the germline V gene. This table comes from immunoSEQ multiplex PCR, and its TCRdb copy is limited to in-frame clones, with some not included. This sample has fewer than 3 million clones, with 92% found just once. V is TRBV11-3 and J is TRBJ2-7, with TRBD2 matching 12 bases. The material sequenced was naive CD4+ T cells from PBMCs. The subset here: CD45RA+ positively selected. The sequence was obtained from a man younger than 35 in good health. Some clones in this sample may be carry-over from other donors' samples. The DNA of the CDR3 is TGTGCCAGCAGCGTCACTAGCGGGAGGTCCTACGAGCAGTACTTC. Residues: CASSVTSGRSYEQYF.